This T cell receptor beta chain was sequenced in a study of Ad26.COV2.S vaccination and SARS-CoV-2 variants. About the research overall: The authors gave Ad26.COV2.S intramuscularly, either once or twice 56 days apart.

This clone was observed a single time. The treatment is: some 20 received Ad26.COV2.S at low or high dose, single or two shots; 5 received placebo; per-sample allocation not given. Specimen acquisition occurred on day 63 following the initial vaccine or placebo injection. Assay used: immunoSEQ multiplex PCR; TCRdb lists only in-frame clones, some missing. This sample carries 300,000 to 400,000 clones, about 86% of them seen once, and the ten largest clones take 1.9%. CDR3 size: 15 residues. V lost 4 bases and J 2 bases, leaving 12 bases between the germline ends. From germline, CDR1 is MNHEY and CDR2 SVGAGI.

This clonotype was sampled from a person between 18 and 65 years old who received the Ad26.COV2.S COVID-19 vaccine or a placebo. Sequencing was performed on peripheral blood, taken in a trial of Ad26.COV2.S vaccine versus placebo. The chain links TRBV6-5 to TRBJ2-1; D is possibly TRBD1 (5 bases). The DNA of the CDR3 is TGTGCCAGCAGTTCGGGCAGGGTGGCCTACAATGAGCAGTTCTTC. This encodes CASSSGRVAYNEQFF.